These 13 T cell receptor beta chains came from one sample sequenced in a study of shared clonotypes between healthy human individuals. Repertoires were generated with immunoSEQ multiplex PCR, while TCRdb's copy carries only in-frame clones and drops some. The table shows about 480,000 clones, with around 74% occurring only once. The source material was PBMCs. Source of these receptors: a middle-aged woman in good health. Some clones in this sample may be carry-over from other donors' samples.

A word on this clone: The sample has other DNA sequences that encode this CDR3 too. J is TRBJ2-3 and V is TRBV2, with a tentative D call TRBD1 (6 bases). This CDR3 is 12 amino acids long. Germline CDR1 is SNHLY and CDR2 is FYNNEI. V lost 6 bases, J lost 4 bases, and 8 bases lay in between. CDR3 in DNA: TGTGCCAGCAGGCCAGGGGCAGATACGCAGTATTTT. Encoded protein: CASRPGADTQYF. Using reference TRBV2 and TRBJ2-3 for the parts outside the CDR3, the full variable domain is EPEVTQTPSHQVTQMGQEVILRCVPISNHLYFYWYRQILGQKVEFLVSFYNNEISEKSEIFDDQFSVERPDGSNFTLKIRSTKLEDSAMYFCASRPGADTQYFGPGTRLTVL.

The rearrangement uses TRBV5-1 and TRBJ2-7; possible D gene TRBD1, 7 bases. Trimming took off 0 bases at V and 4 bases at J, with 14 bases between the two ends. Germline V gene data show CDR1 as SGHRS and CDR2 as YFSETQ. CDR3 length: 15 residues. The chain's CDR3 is CASSLVQQGRYEQYF. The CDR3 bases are TGCGCCAGCAGCTTGGTTCAACAGGGGAGGTACGAGCAGTACTTC.

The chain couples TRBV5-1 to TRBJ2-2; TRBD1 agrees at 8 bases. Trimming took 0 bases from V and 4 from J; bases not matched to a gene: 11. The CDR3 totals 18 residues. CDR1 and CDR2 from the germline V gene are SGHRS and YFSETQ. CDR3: CASSLAPGTGRATGELFF. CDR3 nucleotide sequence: TGCGCCAGCAGCTTGGCCCCCGGGACAGGCCGAGCCACCGGGGAGCTGTTTTTT.

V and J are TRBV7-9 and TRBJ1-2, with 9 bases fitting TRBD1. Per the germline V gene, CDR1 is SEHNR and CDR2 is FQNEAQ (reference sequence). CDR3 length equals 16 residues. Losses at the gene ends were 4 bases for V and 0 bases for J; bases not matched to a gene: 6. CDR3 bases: TGTGCCAGCAGCTCTAAACAGGGGGCGACTAACTATGGCTACACCTTC. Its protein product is CASSSKQGATNYGYTF.

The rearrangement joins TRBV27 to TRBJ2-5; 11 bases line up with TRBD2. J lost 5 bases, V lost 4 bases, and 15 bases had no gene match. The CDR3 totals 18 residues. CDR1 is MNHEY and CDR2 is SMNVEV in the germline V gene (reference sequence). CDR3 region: CASSSSPLAGVWRETQYF. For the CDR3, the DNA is TGTGCCAGCAGTTCCTCCCCACTAGCGGGAGTCTGGCGGGAGACCCAGTACTTC.

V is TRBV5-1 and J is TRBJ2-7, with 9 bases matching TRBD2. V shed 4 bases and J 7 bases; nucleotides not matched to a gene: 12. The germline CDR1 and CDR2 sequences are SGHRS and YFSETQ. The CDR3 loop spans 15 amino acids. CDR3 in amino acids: CASSPGIAGALEQYF. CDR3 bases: TGCGCCAGCAGCCCCGGGATAGCGGGAGCTTTAGAGCAGTACTTC.

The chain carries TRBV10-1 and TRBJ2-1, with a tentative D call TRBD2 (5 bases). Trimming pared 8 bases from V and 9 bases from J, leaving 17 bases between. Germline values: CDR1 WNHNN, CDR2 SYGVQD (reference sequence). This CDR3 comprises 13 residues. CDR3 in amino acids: CASSSSVLGEQFF. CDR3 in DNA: TGCGCCAGCTCTAGTAGCGTGCTTGGTGAGCAGTTCTTC.

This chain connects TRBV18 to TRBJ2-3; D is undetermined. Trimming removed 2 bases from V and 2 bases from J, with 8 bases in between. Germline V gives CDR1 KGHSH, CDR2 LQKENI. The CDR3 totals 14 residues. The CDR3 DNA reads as TGTGCCAGCTCACCAGAGGTAGCCACAGATACGCAGTATTTT. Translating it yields CASSPEVATDTQYF.

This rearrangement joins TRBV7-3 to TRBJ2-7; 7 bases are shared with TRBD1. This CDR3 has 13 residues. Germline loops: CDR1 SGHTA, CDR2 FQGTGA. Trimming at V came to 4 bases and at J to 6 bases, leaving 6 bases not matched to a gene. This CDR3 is CASSSTGSGEQYF. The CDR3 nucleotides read TGTGCCAGCAGCTCGACAGGGTCGGGCGAGCAGTACTTC.

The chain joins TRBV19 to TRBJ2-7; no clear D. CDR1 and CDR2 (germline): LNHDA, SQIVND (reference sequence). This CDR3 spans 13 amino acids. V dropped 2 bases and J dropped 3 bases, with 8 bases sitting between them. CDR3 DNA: TGTGCCAGTAGTATAACACTTTTCTACGAGCAGTACTTC. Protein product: CASSITLFYEQYF.

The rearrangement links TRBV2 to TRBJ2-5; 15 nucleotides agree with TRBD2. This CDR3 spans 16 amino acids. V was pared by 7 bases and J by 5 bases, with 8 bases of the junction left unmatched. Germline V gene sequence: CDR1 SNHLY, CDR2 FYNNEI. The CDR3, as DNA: TGTGCCAGCACGTTGGGACTAGCGGGAGGTCAGGAGACCCAGTACTTC. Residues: CASTLGLAGGQETQYF.

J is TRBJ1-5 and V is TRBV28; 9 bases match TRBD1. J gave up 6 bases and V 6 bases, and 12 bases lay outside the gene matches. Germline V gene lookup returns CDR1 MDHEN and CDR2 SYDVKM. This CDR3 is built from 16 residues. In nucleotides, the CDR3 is TGTGCCAGCAGCCCCACCGAGGGACAGGGCGGTCAGCCCCAGCATTTT. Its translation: CASSPTEGQGGQPQHF.

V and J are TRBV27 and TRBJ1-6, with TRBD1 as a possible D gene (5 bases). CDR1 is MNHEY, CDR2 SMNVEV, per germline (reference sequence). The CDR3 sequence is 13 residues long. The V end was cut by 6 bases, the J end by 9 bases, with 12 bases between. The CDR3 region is CASRGGLGSPLHF. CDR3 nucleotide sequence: TGTGCCAGCAGGGGGGGACTAGGTTCACCCCTCCACTTT.